Listed below are T cell receptor beta chains from one sample, sequenced in a study of T cells in Graves' hyperthyroidism and ophthalmopathy. TCRdb processed the multiplex PCR reads anew with MiXCR; each CDR3 protein has one entry. The repertoire holds nearly 750,000 distinct CDR3 sequences, with roughly 32% as singletons. Sequenced: blood. The receptors were sampled from a woman between 35 and 50 years old with Graves' hyperthyroidism. CDR3s include the opening cysteine and the closing phenylalanine or tryptophan. The D gene is left open where the match is weak. Expanded clones get a size class; other rows say once, few or many, or leave the size out.

j_call: TRBJ2-3
d_call: TRBD2
clone_size: NA
v_call: TRBV19
cdr3_aa: CATRLAKGTDTQYF
cdr3_nt: TGTGCCACCCGACTAGCGAAAGGCACAGATACGCAGTATTTT

j_call: TRBJ1-5
d_call: NA
clone_size: many
v_call: TRBV11-3
cdr3_aa: CASTDGASNQPQHF
cdr3_nt: TGTGCCAGCACCGATGGGGCAAGCAATCAGCCCCAGCATTTT

j_call: TRBJ2-2
d_call: TRBD2
clone_size: NA
v_call: TRBV20-1
cdr3_aa: CSARTSSLNTGELFF
cdr3_nt: TGCAGTGCTAGGACTAGCTCACTGAACACCGGGGAGCTGTTTTTT

j_call: TRBJ1-1
d_call: NA
clone_size: many
v_call: TRBV10-3
cdr3_aa: CAITETALGTEAFF
cdr3_nt: TGTGCCATCACTGAGACAGCCTTGGGCACTGAAGCTTTCTTT

j_call: TRBJ1-6
d_call: NA
clone_size: many
v_call: TRBV7-9
cdr3_aa: CASSLTDPSSYNSPLHF
cdr3_nt: TGTGCCAGCAGCTTGACCGATCCGAGCTCCTATAATTCACCCCTCCACTTT

j_call: TRBJ1-1
d_call: TRBD1
clone_size: many
v_call: TRBV20-1
cdr3_aa: CSAPQGAQMNTEAFF
cdr3_nt: TGCAGTGCCCCACAGGGGGCTCAGATGAACACTGAAGCTTTCTTT

j_call: TRBJ2-5
d_call: TRBD1
clone_size: NA
v_call: TRBV10-3
cdr3_aa: CAISEGQGIQETQYF
cdr3_nt: TGTGCCATCAGTGAGGGACAGGGAATCCAAGAGACCCAGTACTTC

j_call: TRBJ1-2
d_call: TRBD1
clone_size: NA
v_call: TRBV19
cdr3_aa: CASNMWQGASGYTF
cdr3_nt: TGTGCCAGTAATATGTGGCAGGGGGCTTCTGGCTACACCTTC

j_call: TRBJ1-2
d_call: TRBD1
clone_size: few
v_call: TRBV12-3/TRBV12-4
cdr3_aa: CASSLSLQGAPNYGYTF
cdr3_nt: TGTGCCAGCAGTTTATCCTTACAGGGGGCGCCCAACTATGGCTACACCTTC

j_call: TRBJ2-7
d_call: NA
clone_size: NA
v_call: TRBV19
cdr3_aa: CASSGQGSRRRYF
cdr3_nt: TGTGCCAGTAGTGGCCAGGGGTCCCGCCGCCGGTACTTC

j_call: TRBJ1-1
d_call: NA
clone_size: NA
v_call: TRBV2
cdr3_aa: CASSELRMNTEAFF
cdr3_nt: TGTGCCAGCAGCGAACTACGGATGAACACTGAAGCTTTCTTT

j_call: TRBJ2-7
d_call: TRBD1
clone_size: NA
v_call: TRBV29-1
cdr3_aa: CSVELVGTGAFYEQYF
cdr3_nt: TGCAGCGTTGAATTAGTCGGGACAGGGGCCTTCTACGAGCAGTACTTC

j_call: TRBJ2-7
d_call: TRBD2
clone_size: many
v_call: TRBV19
cdr3_aa: CASSGTSGSYEQYF
cdr3_nt: TGTGCCAGTAGCGGGACTAGCGGCAGTTACGAGCAGTACTTC

j_call: TRBJ1-6
d_call: TRBD1
clone_size: NA
v_call: TRBV10-3
cdr3_aa: CAINQGALTPLHF
cdr3_nt: TGTGCCATCAATCAGGGGGCATTAACACCCCTCCACTTT

j_call: TRBJ1-2
d_call: TRBD1
clone_size: many
v_call: TRBV15
cdr3_aa: CATSGAPVRDRNYGYTF
cdr3_nt: TGTGCCACCAGCGGAGCTCCTGTTCGGGACAGAAACTATGGCTACACCTTC